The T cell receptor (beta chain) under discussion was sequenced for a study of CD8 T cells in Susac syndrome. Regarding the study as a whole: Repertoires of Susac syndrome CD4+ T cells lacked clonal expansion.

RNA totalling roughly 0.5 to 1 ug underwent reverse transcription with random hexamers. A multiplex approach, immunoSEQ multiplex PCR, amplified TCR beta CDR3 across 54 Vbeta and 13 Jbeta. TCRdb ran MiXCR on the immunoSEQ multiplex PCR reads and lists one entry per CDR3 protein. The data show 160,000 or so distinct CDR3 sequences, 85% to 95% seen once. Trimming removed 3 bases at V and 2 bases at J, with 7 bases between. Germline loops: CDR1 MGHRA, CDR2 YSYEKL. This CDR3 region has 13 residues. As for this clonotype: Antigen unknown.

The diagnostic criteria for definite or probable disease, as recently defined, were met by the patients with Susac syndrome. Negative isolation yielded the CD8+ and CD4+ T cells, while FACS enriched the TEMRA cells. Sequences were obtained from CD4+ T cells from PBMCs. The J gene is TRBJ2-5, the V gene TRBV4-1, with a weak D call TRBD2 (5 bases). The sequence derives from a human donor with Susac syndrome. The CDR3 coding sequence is TGCGCCAGCAGCCAGAAGCGGCAAGAGACCCAGTACTTC. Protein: CASSQKRQETQYF.